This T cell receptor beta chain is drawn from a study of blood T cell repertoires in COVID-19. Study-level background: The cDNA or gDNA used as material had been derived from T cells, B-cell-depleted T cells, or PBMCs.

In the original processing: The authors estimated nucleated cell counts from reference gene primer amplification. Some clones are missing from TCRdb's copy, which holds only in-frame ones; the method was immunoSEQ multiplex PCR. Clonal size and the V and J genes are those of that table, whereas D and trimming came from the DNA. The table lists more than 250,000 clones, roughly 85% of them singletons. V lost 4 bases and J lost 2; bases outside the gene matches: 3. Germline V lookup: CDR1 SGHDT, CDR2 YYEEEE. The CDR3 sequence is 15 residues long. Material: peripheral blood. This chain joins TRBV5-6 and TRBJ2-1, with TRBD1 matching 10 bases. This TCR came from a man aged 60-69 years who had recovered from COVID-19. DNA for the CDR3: TGTGCCAGCAGCCCGACAGGGGGCGCCTACAATGAGCAGTTCTTC. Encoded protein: CASSPTGGAYNEQFF.